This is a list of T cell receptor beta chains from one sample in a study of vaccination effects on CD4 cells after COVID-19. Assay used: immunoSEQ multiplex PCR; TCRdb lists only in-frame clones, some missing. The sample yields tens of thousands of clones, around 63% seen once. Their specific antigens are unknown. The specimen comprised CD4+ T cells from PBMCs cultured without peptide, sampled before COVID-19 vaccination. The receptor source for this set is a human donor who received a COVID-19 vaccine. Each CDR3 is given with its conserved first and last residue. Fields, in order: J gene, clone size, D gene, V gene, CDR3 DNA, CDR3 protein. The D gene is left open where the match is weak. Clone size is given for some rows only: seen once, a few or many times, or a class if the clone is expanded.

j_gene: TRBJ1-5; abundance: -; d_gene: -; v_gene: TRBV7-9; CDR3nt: TGTGCCAGCAGCTTAAGGTGGGAACAGCCCCAGCATTTT; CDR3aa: CASSLRWEQPQHF
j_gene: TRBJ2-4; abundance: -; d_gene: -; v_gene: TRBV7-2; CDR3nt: TGTGCCAGCAGCTTCGGGCAGCACAAAAACATTCAGTACTTC; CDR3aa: CASSFGQHKNIQYF
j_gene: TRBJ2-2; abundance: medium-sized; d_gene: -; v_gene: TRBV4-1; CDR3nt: TGCGCCAGCAGCCAAGTAGACATGGGCTTTGGCACCGGGGAGCTGTTTTTT; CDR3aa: CASSQVDMGFGTGELFF
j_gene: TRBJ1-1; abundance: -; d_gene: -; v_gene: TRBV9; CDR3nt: TGTGCCAGCAGCGTTCCGGGGGGGATGAACACTGAAGCTTTCTTT; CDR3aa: CASSVPGGMNTEAFF
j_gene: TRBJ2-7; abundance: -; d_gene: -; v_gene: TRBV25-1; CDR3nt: TGTGCCAGCAGTGTCGAAGGGGGATCCTACGAGCAGTACTTC; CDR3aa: CASSVEGGSYEQYF
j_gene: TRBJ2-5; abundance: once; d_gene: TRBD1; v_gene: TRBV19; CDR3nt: TGTGCCAGTAGTCTAGGAACAGGGGGAGAGACCCAGTACTTC; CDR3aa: CASSLGTGGETQYF
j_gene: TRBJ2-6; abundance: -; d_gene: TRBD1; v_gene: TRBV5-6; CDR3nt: TGTGCCAGCAGCCCATTACCGGGACAGGGGGCGAGAGGGGCCAACGTCCTGACTTTC; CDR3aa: CASSPLPGQGARGANVLTF
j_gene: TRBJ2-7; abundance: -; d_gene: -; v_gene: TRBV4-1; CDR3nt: TGCGCCAGCAGCCAAGCGAGCAGCAAAGCCTACGAGCAGTACTTC; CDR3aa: CASSQASSKAYEQYF
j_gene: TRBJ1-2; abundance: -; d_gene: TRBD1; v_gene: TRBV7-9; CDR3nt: TGTGCCAGCAGCACAGGGGCAGGGAGGCGTATAAACTATGGCTACACCTTC; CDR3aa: CASSTGAGRRINYGYTF
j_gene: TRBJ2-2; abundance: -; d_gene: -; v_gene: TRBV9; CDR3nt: TGTGCCAGCAGCGTAGCGGGCGCACCTTACACCGGGGAGCTGTTTTTT; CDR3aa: CASSVAGAPYTGELFF
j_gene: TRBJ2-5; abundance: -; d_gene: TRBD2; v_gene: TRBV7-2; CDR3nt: TGTGCCAGCAGCTTTCTAGCGGGAGTAATGGGAGGGGTCCAAGAGACCCAGTACTTC; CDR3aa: CASSFLAGVMGGVQETQYF
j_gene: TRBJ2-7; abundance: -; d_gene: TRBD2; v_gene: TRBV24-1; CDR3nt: TGTGCCACCAGTGATCCAACACAAAAGCGGGAGGGCCTGCACGAGCAGTACTTC; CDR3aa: CATSDPTQKREGLHEQYF